This T cell receptor beta chain originates from a study of blood T cell repertoires in COVID-19. This table comes from immunoSEQ multiplex PCR, and its TCRdb copy is limited to in-frame clones, with some not included. The sample lists roughly 82,000 clones, approximately 78% occurring once. Unmatched junction bases numbered 6, after V lost 6 bases and J lost 6 bases. Germline CDR1 is MRHNA and CDR2 is SNTAGT. The CDR3 runs 13 residues. This receptor was identified in a man aged 60 to 75 with acute or convalescent COVID-19. The chain couples TRBV6-4 to TRBJ1-1; TRBD1 aligns across 8 bases. The sample consisted of peripheral blood. DNA of the CDR3: TGTGCCAGCAGGAATTCAGGGGGCGCTGAAGCTTTCTTT. Translated: CASRNSGGAEAFF.